Below, 19 T cell receptor beta chains from the same sample are listed, as sequenced in a study of T-cell memory formation after mild COVID-19. TCRdb passed the 5' RACE reads through MiXCR, listing each CDR3 protein once. Of some 300,000 distinct CDR3 sequences in the sample, roughly 20% are singletons; the top ten hold over 20%. The sample taken for sequencing was PBMCs or a T cell subset sorted from them (not recorded which). The receptors shown here come from a man between 18 and 29 years old who had mild COVID-19 (a few samples of this study predate the infection). Cell type and time point are not known.

J is TRBJ1-2 and V is TRBV6-2 or TRBV6-3, with D perhaps TRBD1 (5 bases). Germline loops: CDR1 MNHEY, CDR2 SVGEGT. The CDR3 totals 15 residues. V shed 2 bases and J shed 6 bases, with 16 bases lying between them. The CDR3 DNA sequence: TGTGCCAGCAGTTACCGCGGGACCGGGGTTGATGGCTACACCTTC. Residues: CASSYRGTGVDGYTF.

This clonotype was seen a handful of times. The rearrangement joins TRBV5-1 to TRBJ2-2; maybe TRBD1 (6 bases). Per germline, CDR1 SGHRS and CDR2 YFSETQ. This CDR3 is built from 14 residues. V lost 6 bases and J 2 bases, leaving 11 bases between the germline ends. CDR3 sequence (DNA): TGCGCCAGCACCGGGACAACCAACACCGGGGAGCTGTTTTTT. It codes for CASTGTTNTGELFF. The whole variable domain, filled in from reference TRBV5-1 and TRBJ2-2, reads KAGVTQTPRYLIKTRGQQVTLSCSPISGHRSVSWYQQTPGQGLQFLFEYFSETQRNKGNFPGRFSGRQFSNSRSEMNVSTLELGDSALYLCASTGTTNTGELFFGEGSRLTVL.

A few counts support this clonotype. The V call is TRBV23-1, the J call TRBJ2-6, with D unresolved. TRBV23-1 is an open reading frame, and its role is uncertain. The CDR3 has 14 residues. Deletions cut 1 base from V and 3 bases from J, with 4 bases between. CDR3 DNA: TGCGCCAGCAGTCAATACTGTGGGGCCAACGTCCTGACTTTC. Its translation: CASSQYCGANVLTF.

At least ten counts were recorded for this clonotype. The chain combines TRBV28 with TRBJ2-2, with no clear D. CDR3 length equals 13 residues. V shed 2 bases and J shed 4 bases, with 5 bases lying between them. Germline V gives CDR1 MDHEN, CDR2 SYDVKM. CDR3 sequence reads: CASSLIGTGELFF. The CDR3 DNA sequence: TGTGCCAGCAGTTTAATCGGCACCGGGGAGCTGTTTTTT.

The chain carries TRBV20-1 and TRBJ1-2; D remains unclear. Between the trimmed V and J ends, which lost 0 bases and 2 bases, there was a span of 13 bases. Germline CDR1 is DFQATT and CDR2 is SNEGSKA (reference sequence). The CDR3 extends over 15 amino acids. CDR3 in DNA: TGCAGTGCTAGAGATCAAGGAGGGTGGAACTATGGCTACACCTTC. The encoded protein is CSARDQGGWNYGYTF.

The V and J genes are TRBV4-1 and TRBJ2-5, with a weak D call TRBD1 (6 bases). Trimming cost V 5 bases and J 2 bases, with 15 bases left between them. From germline, CDR1 is MGHRA and CDR2 YSYEKL. The CDR3 has 15 residues. In nucleotides, the CDR3 is TGCGCCAGCAGCTACCGGGACAATGTACAAGAGACCCAGTACTTC. Translating it yields CASSYRDNVQETQYF.

This chain links TRBV4-3 with TRBJ2-3, with a weak D call TRBD1 (6 bases). The CDR3 is 15 amino acids. The ends were cut back, 4 bases at V and 6 bases at J, with 17 bases in the middle. In germline, CDR1 is LGHNA, CDR2 YSLEER. The CDR3 loop is CASSRMVGTGDTQYF. The CDR3 DNA reads as TGCGCCAGCAGCCGTATGGTAGGAACAGGGGATACGCAGTATTTT.

Only a few counts were recorded for this clonotype. CDR3 DNA: TGTGCCACCAGTTCACCAGCCTGGGGTAGCTCCTACAATGAGCAGTTCTTC. It encodes CATSSPAWGSSYNEQFF. The V gene is TRBV24-1, the J gene TRBJ2-1, with unresolved D. CDR1 KGHDR and CDR2 SFDVKD come from the germline V gene. Trimming took off 6 bases at V and 0 bases at J, with 17 bases between the two ends. The CDR3 sequence is 17 residues long.

This clonotype has more than one count but fewer than ten. This chain connects TRBV5-6 to TRBJ2-3; a possible D gene is TRBD2 (5 bases). The length of the CDR3 is 14 residues. Germline V CDR1 and CDR2: SGHDT, YYEEEE. V lost 2 bases and J 3 bases, leaving 10 bases between the germline ends. The CDR3 is CASSFPGITDTQYF. Here the CDR3 DNA reads TGTGCCAGCAGCTTCCCGGGGATTACAGATACGCAGTATTTT.

The table lists this clonotype with a few counts. This sequence joins TRBV4-1 and TRBJ2-5; perhaps TRBD1 as D (5 bases). The length of the CDR3 is 17 residues. V was clipped by 0 bases and J by 4 bases, with 18 bases between them. Germline loops: CDR1 MGHRA, CDR2 YSYEKL. CDR3 DNA sequence: TGCGCCAGCAGCCAAGAAGGCGACAGACAGTGGGGAGAGACCCAGTACTTC. As protein: CASSQEGDRQWGETQYF.

This clonotype was detected many times. The J gene is TRBJ2-1, the V gene TRBV5-1; D unresolved. Per germline, CDR1 SGHRS and CDR2 YFSETQ. The CDR3 is 13 residues long. V was clipped by 0 bases and J by 7 bases, with 8 bases between them. The CDR3 loop reads CASSLGWQNEQFF. In DNA, the CDR3 is TGCGCCAGCAGCTTGGGGTGGCAGAATGAGCAGTTCTTC.

There are a few counts of this clonotype. The rearrangement uses TRBV5-1 and TRBJ1-1; 10 bases line up with TRBD1. CDR1 and CDR2 (germline): SGHRS, YFSETQ. This CDR3 is built from 15 residues. V lost 0 bases and J lost 4; bases outside the gene matches: 3. The CDR3 protein is CASSLERTGGTEAFF. The DNA for the CDR3 is TGCGCCAGCAGCTTGGAGAGGACAGGGGGCACTGAAGCTTTCTTT.

The chain links TRBV5-6 to TRBJ2-7; TRBD2 might be the D (5 bases). Trimming stripped 4 bases from V and 3 bases from J, with 14 bases between. The V gene's germline CDR1 is SGHDT and CDR2 YYEEEE. The length of the CDR3 is 14 residues. CDR3 nucleotides: TGTGCCAGCAGCCTCGGGGATTCCGACTACGAGCAGTACTTC. It specifies CASSLGDSDYEQYF.

This clonotype occurred a few times. The CDR3, as DNA: TGTGCCAGCAGTACGAGTTACAATGAGCAGTTCTTC. This translates into CASSTSYNEQFF. The V call is TRBV6-2 or TRBV6-3, the J call TRBJ2-1; no clear D gene. The length of the CDR3 is 12 residues. Per the germline V gene, CDR1 is MNHEY and CDR2 is SVGEGT. V was cut by 5 bases and J by 4 bases, with 6 bases left in between.

The chain links TRBV9 to TRBJ2-5; D gene uncertain. The CDR3 is 14 residues long. The V and J ends lost 1 base and 3 bases respectively, with 10 bases between them. Germline assignment: CDR1 SGDLS and CDR2 YYNGEE. CDR3 in amino acids: CASSVSPAKETQYF. The CDR3 DNA reads as TGTGCCAGCAGCGTATCTCCCGCAAAAGAGACCCAGTACTTC.

This clonotype was seen once. The rearrangement joins TRBV6-4 to TRBJ1-6; D is ambiguous. V was clipped by 3 bases and J by 9 bases, with 12 bases between them. The CDR3 covers 14 residues. CDR1 MRHNA and CDR2 SNTAGT come from the germline V gene. CDR3 loop: CASSESQYGSPLHF. The CDR3 region has the DNA TGTGCCAGCAGTGAGAGTCAGTACGGTTCACCCCTCCACTTT.

This clonotype was found a few times. The V call is TRBV5-1, the J call TRBJ1-2, with D hard to call. Germline V lookup: CDR1 SGHRS, CDR2 YFSETQ. CDR3 size: 13 residues. V lost 0 bases and J 7 bases, leaving 10 bases between the germline ends. The CDR3 loop reads CASSLVLTAGYTF. The DNA for the CDR3 is TGCGCCAGCAGCTTGGTACTCACGGCTGGCTACACCTTC.

This clonotype was seen repeatedly, ten times or more. The chain joins TRBV7-3 to TRBJ2-3; no clear D. Deletions cut 5 bases from V and 1 base from J, with 7 bases between. Per the germline V gene, CDR1 is SGHTA and CDR2 is FQGTGA. This CDR3 has 13 residues. CDR3 amino acids: CASSNPGTDTQYF. DNA of the CDR3: TGTGCCAGCAGCAACCCGGGCACAGATACGCAGTATTTT.

The chain's CDR3 is CASSPEGGYSYNEQFF. As DNA, the CDR3 is TGTGCCAGCAGTCCGGAGGGGGGTTACTCCTACAATGAGCAGTTCTTC. The rearrangement uses TRBV27 and TRBJ2-1; D may match TRBD1 or TRBD2 (6 bases each). CDR1 is MNHEY, CDR2 SMNVEV, per germline (reference sequence). The CDR3 has 16 residues. Trimming took 5 bases from V and 0 from J, leaving 14 bases between them.